The rows below give T cell receptor beta chains drawn from one sample of a study of blood T cell repertoires in COVID-19. The repertoire was sequenced with immunoSEQ multiplex PCR; TCRdb's copy has only in-frame clones and lacks some. The profile shows under 80,000 clones, roughly nine tenths of them singletons. Sequences were obtained from peripheral blood. The receptor set was obtained from a man at least 80 years old in a cohort sampled during active COVID-19. The CDR3 runs from the conserved cysteine through the conserved F or W. The D gene is left open where the match is weak. The size field is filled for only some rows; it gives once, few, many or a size class.

CDR3nt | CDR3aa | d_gene | abundance | j_gene | v_gene
TGCGCCAGCAGCTTGGTTGGCGGACAGGGGAGAGGCTACACCTTC | CASSLVGGQGRGYTF | TRBD1 | . | TRBJ1-2 | TRBV5-1
TGTGCCACCAGCCTATCGGTTCAGCCCCAGCATTTT | CATSLSVQPQHF | . | . | TRBJ1-5 | TRBV15
TGTGCCAGCAGTTACTCGCTAGGCCAGGGTCTCGAAAAACTGTTTTTT | CASSYSLGQGLEKLFF | . | once | TRBJ1-4 | TRBV6-5
TGTGCCAGCAGACGACAGCTTGGCTACACCTTC | CASRRQLGYTF | . | . | TRBJ1-2 | TRBV6-5
TGTGCCAGTACCACACAGGAAGGATATCAGCCCCAGCATTTT | CASTTQEGYQPQHF | . | . | TRBJ1-5 | TRBV19
TGCAGCGTTGAAGAAGGAGAATCACCCCCGTACTTC | CSVEEGESPPYF | . | . | TRBJ2-7 | TRBV29-1
TGTGCCAGCACCTGGGGCACCTATCAGCCCCAGCATTTT | CASTWGTYQPQHF | . | few | TRBJ1-5 | TRBV16
TGTGCCAGCACGGGAGGGGGCAGTTCTGGAAACACCATATATTTT | CASTGGGSSGNTIYF | TRBD1 | . | TRBJ1-3 | TRBV6-6
TGTGCCAGCAGTTTAGCCTGGCAAGGGGTTAGGGGGCGCGGTATGAACACCGGGGAGCTGTTTTTT | CASSLAWQGVRGRGMNTGELFF | TRBD1 | . | TRBJ2-2 | TRBV28
TGTGCCAGCAGTTCAAAAGCAGGAAACACCATATATTTT | CASSSKAGNTIYF | . | . | TRBJ1-3 | TRBV6-6
TGTGCCATCAGTGAGCCGACAGGGGGCGTCTACGAGCAGTACTTC | CAISEPTGGVYEQYF | TRBD1 | few | TRBJ2-7 | TRBV10-3
TGCAGCGTTGAGCAGGGGTCTCCGTCCTACAATGAGCAGTTCTTC | CSVEQGSPSYNEQFF | . | . | TRBJ2-1 | TRBV29-1
TGTGCCAGCACCCTCCTGGAGGGAGGTTCACCCCTCCACTTT | CASTLLEGGSPLHF | . | few | TRBJ1-6 | TRBV27
TGTGCCAGCAGCTTAGTAGCGGGGGGGCGTTACGAGCAGTACTTC | CASSLVAGGRYEQYF | TRBD2 | many | TRBJ2-7 | TRBV7-3
TGTGCCAGCAAGGGACTAGCTAGCACAGATACGCAGTATTTT | CASKGLASTDTQYF | TRBD2 | . | TRBJ2-3 | TRBV19